This T cell receptor beta chain was sequenced during a study of blood T cell repertoires in COVID-19. On the study more broadly: COVID-19 samples collected from the United States, Italy and Spain covered acute and convalescent phases. The cDNA or gDNA used as material had been derived from T cells, B-cell-depleted T cells, or PBMCs.

Per the authors' pipeline: The assay estimated nucleated cells by amplifying reference gene primers. Here immunoSEQ multiplex PCR was the method, and the copy in TCRdb shows in-frame clones only, minus some. V, J and clone size were drawn from that table, and D and trimming were deduced from the DNA. The table records roughly 260,000 clones, roughly 82% of them present only once. Input material: peripheral blood. The sequence was obtained from a woman older than 75 with active or convalescent COVID-19.

The CDR3 is CASSVRQDDEKLFF. The DNA for the CDR3 is TGTGCCAGCAGCGTTCGACAGGACGATGAAAAACTGTTTTTT. The chain combines TRBV9 with TRBJ1-4, with D possibly matching TRBD1 (6 bases). The ends were cut back, 2 bases at V and 6 bases at J, with 11 bases in the middle. Germline loops: CDR1 SGDLS, CDR2 YYNGEE. CDR3 length: 14 amino acids.